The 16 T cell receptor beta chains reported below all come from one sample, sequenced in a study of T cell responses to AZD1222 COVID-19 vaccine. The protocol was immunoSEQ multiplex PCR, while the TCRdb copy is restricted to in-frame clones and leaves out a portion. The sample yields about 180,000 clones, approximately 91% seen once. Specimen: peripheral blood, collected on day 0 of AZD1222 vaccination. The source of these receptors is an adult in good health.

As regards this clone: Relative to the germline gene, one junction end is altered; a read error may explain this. Written as DNA, the CDR3 is TGTGCCAGCAGTCCGGGAAGCAATCAGCCTCAGCATTTT. The encoded protein is CASSPGSNQPQHF. This chain connects TRBV12-3 or TRBV12-4 to TRBJ1-5; D unresolved. This CDR3 has 13 residues.

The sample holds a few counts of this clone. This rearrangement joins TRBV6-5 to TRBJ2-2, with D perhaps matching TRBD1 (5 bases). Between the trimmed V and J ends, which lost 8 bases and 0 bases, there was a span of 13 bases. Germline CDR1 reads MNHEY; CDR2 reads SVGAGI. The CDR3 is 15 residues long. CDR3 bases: TGTGCCAGCCAAATTGGGGCCACGAACACCGGGGAGCTGTTTTTT. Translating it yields CASQIGATNTGELFF.

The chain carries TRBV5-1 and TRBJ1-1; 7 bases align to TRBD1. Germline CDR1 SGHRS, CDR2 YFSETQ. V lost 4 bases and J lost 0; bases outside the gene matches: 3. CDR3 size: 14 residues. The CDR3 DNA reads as TGCGCCAGCAGCGGGGACAGCATGAACACTGAAGCTTTCTTT. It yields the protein CASSGDSMNTEAFF.

CDR3: CASSLEGGPATDTQYF. The DNA for the CDR3 is TGTGCCAGCAGCTTAGAGGGGGGCCCCGCCACAGATACGCAGTATTTT. This chain links TRBV7-9 with TRBJ2-3; either TRBD1 or TRBD2 may supply D (6 bases each). Germline CDR1 reads SEHNR; CDR2 reads FQNEAQ (reference sequence). The CDR3 is made up of 16 amino acids. Trimming removed 1 base from V and 2 bases from J, with 13 bases in between.

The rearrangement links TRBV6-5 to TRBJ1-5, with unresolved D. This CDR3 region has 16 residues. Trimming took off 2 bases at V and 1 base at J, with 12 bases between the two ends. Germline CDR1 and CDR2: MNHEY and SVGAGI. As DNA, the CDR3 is TGTGCCAGCAGTTACGTCCCACGGAGAAGCAATCAGCCCCAGCATTTT. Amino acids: CASSYVPRRSNQPQHF.

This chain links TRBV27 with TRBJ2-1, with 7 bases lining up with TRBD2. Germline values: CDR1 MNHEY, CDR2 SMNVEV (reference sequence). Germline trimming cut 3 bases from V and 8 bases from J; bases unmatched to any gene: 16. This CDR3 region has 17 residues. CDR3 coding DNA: TGTGCCAGCAGTTTGCTCTGGAGGGCGGGAGTTACCGATGAGCAGTTCTTC. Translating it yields CASSLLWRAGVTDEQFF.

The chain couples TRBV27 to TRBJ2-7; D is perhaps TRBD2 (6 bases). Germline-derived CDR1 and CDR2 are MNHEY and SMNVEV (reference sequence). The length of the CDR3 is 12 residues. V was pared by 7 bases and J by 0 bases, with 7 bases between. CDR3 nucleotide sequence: TGTGCCAGCATCGGGAGCTCCTACGAGCAGTACTTC. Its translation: CASIGSSYEQYF.

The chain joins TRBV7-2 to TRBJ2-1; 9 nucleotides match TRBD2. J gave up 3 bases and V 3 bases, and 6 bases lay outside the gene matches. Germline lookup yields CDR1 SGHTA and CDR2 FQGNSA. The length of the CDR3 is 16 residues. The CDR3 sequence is CASSLTGTSFYNEQFF. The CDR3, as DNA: TGTGCCAGCAGCTTGACCGGGACTAGCTTCTACAATGAGCAGTTCTTC.

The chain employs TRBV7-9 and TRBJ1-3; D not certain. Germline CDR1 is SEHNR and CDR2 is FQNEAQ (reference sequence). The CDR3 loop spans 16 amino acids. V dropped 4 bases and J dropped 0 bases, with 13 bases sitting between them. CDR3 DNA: TGTGCCAGCAGCTCATTTAGAGAGAGCTCTGGAAACACCATATATTTT. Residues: CASSSFRESSGNTIYF.

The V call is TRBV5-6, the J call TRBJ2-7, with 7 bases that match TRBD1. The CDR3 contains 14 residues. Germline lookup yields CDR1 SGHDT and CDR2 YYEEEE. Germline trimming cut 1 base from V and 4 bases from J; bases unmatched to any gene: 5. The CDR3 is CASSLTGVKYEQYF. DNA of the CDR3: TGTGCCAGCAGCTTGACAGGGGTAAAGTACGAGCAGTACTTC.

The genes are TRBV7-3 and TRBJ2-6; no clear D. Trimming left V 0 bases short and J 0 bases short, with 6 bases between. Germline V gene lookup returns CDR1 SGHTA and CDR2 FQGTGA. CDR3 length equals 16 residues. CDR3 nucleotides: TGTGCCAGCAGCTTAACCCCTGGCTCTGGGGCCAACGTCCTGACTTTC. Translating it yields CASSLTPGSGANVLTF.

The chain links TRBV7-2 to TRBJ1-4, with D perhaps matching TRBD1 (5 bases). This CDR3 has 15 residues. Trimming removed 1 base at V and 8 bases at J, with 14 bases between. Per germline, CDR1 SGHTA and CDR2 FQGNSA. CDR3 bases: TGTGCCAGCAGCTTAGAGCAGGGCTCGGGGGAAAAACTGTTTTTT. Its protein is CASSLEQGSGEKLFF.

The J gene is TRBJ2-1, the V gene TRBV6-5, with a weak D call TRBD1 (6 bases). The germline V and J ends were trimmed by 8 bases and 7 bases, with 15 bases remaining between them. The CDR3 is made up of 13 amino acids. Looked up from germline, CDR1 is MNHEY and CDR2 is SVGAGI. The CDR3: CASAVQGHNEQFF. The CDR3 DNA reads TGTGCCAGCGCGGTCCAGGGGCATAATGAGCAGTTCTTC.

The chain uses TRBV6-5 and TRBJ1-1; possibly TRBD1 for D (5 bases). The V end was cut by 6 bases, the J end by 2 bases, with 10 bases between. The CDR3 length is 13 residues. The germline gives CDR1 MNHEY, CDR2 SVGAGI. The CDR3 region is CASSRGFNTEAFF. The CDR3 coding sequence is TGTGCCAGCAGCCGGGGGTTCAACACTGAAGCTTTCTTT.

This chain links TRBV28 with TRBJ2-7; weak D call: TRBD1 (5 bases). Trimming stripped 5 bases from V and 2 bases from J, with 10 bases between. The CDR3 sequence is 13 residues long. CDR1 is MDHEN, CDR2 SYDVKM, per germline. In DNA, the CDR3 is TGTGCCAGCAGTACCACAGGAGCCTACGAGCAGTACTTC. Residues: CASSTTGAYEQYF.

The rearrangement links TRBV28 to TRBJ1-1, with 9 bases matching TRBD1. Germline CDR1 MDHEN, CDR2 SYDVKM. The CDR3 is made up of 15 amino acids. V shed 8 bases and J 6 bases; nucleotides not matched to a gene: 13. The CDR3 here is CASVILGTGQSEAFF. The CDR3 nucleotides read TGTGCCAGCGTCATTTTAGGGACAGGGCAATCTGAAGCTTTCTTT.